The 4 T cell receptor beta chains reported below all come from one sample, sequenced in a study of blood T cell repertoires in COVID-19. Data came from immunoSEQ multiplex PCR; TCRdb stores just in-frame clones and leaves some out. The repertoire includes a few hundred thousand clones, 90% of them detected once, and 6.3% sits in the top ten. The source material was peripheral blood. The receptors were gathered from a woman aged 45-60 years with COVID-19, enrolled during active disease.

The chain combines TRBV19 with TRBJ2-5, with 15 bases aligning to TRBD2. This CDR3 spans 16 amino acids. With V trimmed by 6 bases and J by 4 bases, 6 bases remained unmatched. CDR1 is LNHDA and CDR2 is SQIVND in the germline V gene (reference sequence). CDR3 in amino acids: CASRGTSGRPAETQYF. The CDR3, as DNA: TGTGCCAGTAGGGGGACTAGCGGGAGGCCGGCAGAGACCCAGTACTTC.

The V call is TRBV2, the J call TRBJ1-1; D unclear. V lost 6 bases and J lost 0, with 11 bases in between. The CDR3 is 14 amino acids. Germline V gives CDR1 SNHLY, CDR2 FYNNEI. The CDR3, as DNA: TGTGCCAGCAGGGAGGGTCAAATGAACACTGAAGCTTTCTTT. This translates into CASREGQMNTEAFF.

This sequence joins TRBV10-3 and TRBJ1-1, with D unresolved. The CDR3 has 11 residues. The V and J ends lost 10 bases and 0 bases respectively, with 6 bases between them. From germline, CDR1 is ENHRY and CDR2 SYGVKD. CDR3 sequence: CATQMNTEAFF. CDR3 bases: TGTGCCACCCAAATGAACACTGAAGCTTTCTTT.

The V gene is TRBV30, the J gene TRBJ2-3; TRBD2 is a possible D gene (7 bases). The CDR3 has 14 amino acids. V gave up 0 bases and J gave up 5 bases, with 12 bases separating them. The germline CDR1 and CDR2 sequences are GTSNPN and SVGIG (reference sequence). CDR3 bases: TGTGCCTGGAGTGTACTAGGGGGGGAAGATACGCAGTATTTT. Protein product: CAWSVLGGEDTQYF.